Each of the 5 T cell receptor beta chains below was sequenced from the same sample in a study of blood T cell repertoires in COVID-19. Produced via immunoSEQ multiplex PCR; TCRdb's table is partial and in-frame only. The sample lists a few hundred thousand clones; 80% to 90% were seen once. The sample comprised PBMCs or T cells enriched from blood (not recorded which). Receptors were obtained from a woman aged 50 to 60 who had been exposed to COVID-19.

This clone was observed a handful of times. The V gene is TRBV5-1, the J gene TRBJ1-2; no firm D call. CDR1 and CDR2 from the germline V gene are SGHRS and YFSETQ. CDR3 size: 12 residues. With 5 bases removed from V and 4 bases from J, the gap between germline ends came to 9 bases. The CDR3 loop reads CASSREGYGYTF. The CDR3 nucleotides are TGCGCCAGCAGTCGGGAGGGCTATGGCTACACCTTC. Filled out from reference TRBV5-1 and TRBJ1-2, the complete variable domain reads KAGVTQTPRYLIKTRGQQVTLSCSPISGHRSVSWYQQTPGQGLQFLFEYFSETQRNKGNFPGRFSGRQFSNSRSEMNVSTLELGDSALYLCASSREGYGYTFGSGTRLTVV.

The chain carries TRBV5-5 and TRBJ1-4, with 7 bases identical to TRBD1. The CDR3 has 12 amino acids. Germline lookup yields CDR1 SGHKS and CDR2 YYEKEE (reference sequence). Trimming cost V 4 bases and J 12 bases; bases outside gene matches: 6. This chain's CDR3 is CASSKGATELFF. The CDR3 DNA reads TGTGCCAGCAGCAAGGGGGCGACTGAACTGTTTTTT.

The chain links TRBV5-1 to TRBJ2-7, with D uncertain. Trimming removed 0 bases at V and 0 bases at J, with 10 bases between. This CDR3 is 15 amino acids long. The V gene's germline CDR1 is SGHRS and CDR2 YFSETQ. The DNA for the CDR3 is TGCGCCAGCAGCTTGGTCCCACAGACCTCCTACGAGCAGTACTTC. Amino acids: CASSLVPQTSYEQYF.

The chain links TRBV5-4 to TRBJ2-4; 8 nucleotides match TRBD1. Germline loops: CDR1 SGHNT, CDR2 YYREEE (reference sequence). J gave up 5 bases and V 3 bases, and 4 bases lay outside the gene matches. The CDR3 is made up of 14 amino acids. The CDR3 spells CASSWTGTENIQYF. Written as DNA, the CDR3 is TGTGCCAGCAGCTGGACAGGGACAGAAAACATTCAGTACTTC.

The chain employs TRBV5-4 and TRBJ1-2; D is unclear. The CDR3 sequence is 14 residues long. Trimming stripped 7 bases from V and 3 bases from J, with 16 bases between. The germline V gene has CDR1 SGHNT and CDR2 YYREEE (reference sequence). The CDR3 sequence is CASHPAVEDYGYTF. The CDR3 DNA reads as TGTGCCAGCCACCCGGCGGTGGAAGACTATGGCTACACCTTC.